These 27 T cell receptor beta chains were all obtained from the same sample, sequenced in a study of blood T cell repertoires in COVID-19. TCRdb keeps only in-frame clones here, not all; method: immunoSEQ multiplex PCR. The table records under 400,000 clones, 89% of them present only once. The sample taken for sequencing was peripheral blood. These TCRs come from a woman aged 55-69 years with COVID-19, enrolled during active disease.

The V and J genes are TRBV19 and TRBJ1-1, with 10 nucleotides matching TRBD1. This CDR3 has 18 residues. Germline V gene sequence: CDR1 LNHDA, CDR2 SQIVND (reference sequence). Trimming removed 3 bases from V and 4 bases from J; junction bases left unmatched: 14. For the CDR3, the DNA is TGTGCCAGTAGTATCATTATCTGGAGACAGGGGGCTGCCACTGAAGCTTTCTTT. It yields the protein CASSIIIWRQGAATEAFF.

This clone was observed once. The CDR3 DNA follows: TGTGCCAGCAGTTTGTTTCCGCAGGGAAATGAAAAACTGTTTTTT. Its translation: CASSLFPQGNEKLFF. The rearrangement links TRBV27 to TRBJ1-4, with a possible D match to TRBD1 (5 bases). The CDR3 loop spans 15 amino acids. Germline CDR1 is MNHEY and CDR2 is SMNVEV (reference sequence). Trimming pared 3 bases from V and 5 bases from J, leaving 13 bases between. Full variable domain (outside the CDR3, taken from reference TRBV27 and TRBJ1-4): EAQVTQNPRYLITVTGKKLTVTCSQNMNHEYMSWYRQDPGLGLRQIYYSMNVEVTDKGDVPEGYKVSRKEKRNFPLILESPSPNQTSLYFCASSLFPQGNEKLFFGSGTQLSVL.

The genes are TRBV30 and TRBJ2-3; D gene unclear. V lost 4 bases and J lost 2, with 13 bases in between. This CDR3 is built from 14 residues. Germline assignment: CDR1 GTSNPN and CDR2 SVGIG (reference sequence). Written as DNA, the CDR3 is TGTGCCTGGACTCCGCTAGGAACCACAGATACGCAGTATTTT. Protein sequence: CAWTPLGTTDTQYF.

This clone has just a few counts. The chain recombines TRBV6-5 with TRBJ1-6; D perhaps matches TRBD1 (5 bases). CDR1 is MNHEY, CDR2 SVGAGI, per germline. V was cut by 5 bases and J by 7 bases, with 15 bases left in between. The length of the CDR3 is 15 residues. CDR3 nucleotides: TGTGCCAGCAGTATCACAGACAGCACAAATTCACCCCTCCACTTT. Protein product: CASSITDSTNSPLHF.

This clone was counted many times. The J gene is TRBJ1-1, the V gene TRBV11-2, with D possibly being TRBD1 (5 bases). Between the trimmed V and J ends, which lost 1 base and 4 bases, there was a span of 13 bases. This CDR3 is 15 amino acids long. Looked up from germline, CDR1 is SGHAT and CDR2 is FQNNGV. This CDR3 is CASSLVIQGGTEAFF. The CDR3, as DNA: TGTGCCAGCAGCTTAGTAATCCAGGGCGGCACTGAAGCTTTCTTT.

This sequence joins TRBV29-1 and TRBJ2-5; tentatively, D is TRBD2 (5 bases). This CDR3 region has 12 residues. The germline V gene has CDR1 SQVTM and CDR2 ANQGSEA. The V end was cut by 2 bases, the J end by 9 bases, with 13 bases between. The CDR3 reads CSVESGNVAQYF. CDR3 DNA sequence: TGCAGCGTTGAATCCGGGAATGTGGCCCAGTACTTC.

The chain combines TRBV19 with TRBJ1-3; D unresolved. CDR3 length: 16 residues. Germline assignment: CDR1 LNHDA and CDR2 SQIVND (reference sequence). V lost 3 bases to trimming and J lost 0 bases, with 12 bases between them. The CDR3 nucleotides read TGTGCCAGTAGTATCCCTGGAGGGCCCTCTGGAAACACCATATATTTT. Its protein product is CASSIPGGPSGNTIYF.

As DNA, the CDR3 is TGTGCCAGCAGCTTGGGGGGGGTGATGATTTCACCCCTCCACTTT. It is translated as CASSLGGVMISPLHF. The chain is built from TRBV5-6 and TRBJ1-6, with a possible D match to TRBD1 (5 bases). Germline V lookup: CDR1 SGHDT, CDR2 YYEEEE. V dropped 0 bases and J dropped 9 bases, with 13 bases sitting between them. The CDR3 covers 15 residues.

The rearrangement joins TRBV7-9 to TRBJ1-4; 7 nucleotides agree with TRBD1. Germline V gene data show CDR1 as SEHNR and CDR2 as FQNEAQ (reference sequence). The CDR3 is 15 residues long. The V and J ends lost 5 bases and 4 bases, in that order; junction bases with no gene match: 7. The CDR3 protein is CASSPRDSFNEKLFF. The CDR3 nucleotides are TGTGCCAGCAGCCCCAGGGACAGCTTTAATGAAAAACTGTTTTTT.

This clone showed up just once. The rearrangement links TRBV19 to TRBJ2-7, with TRBD1 matching over 10 bases. This CDR3 has 15 amino acids. V shed 0 bases and J 12 bases; nucleotides not matched to a gene: 11. Per germline, CDR1 LNHDA and CDR2 SQIVND (reference sequence). The chain's CDR3 is CASSIDHRTGGFMYF. The DNA of the CDR3 is TGTGCCAGTAGTATAGATCATCGGACAGGGGGTTTCATGTACTTC.

The J gene is TRBJ2-7, the V gene TRBV11-2; 8 nucleotides agree with TRBD1. The length of the CDR3 is 14 residues. V was pared by 5 bases and J by 3 bases, with 6 bases of the junction left unmatched. The germline gives CDR1 SGHAT, CDR2 FQNNGV. CDR3 nucleotide sequence: TGTGCCAGCAGCCCCCAGGGGGCCATCTACGAGCAGTACTTC. Amino acids: CASSPQGAIYEQYF.

This sequence joins TRBV5-5 and TRBJ2-5; D may be TRBD1 (5 bases). In germline, CDR1 is SGHKS, CDR2 YYEKEE (reference sequence). Trimming removed 4 bases from V and 1 base from J, with 11 bases in between. The CDR3 extends over 14 amino acids. The CDR3 DNA sequence: TGTGCCAGCAGCCCCAGGGCACTCCAAGAGACCCAGTACTTC. Encoded protein: CASSPRALQETQYF.

This sequence joins TRBV7-9 and TRBJ1-4; 7 positions match TRBD1. Trimming took 1 base from V and 5 from J; bases not matched to a gene: 1. Germline CDR1 SEHNR, CDR2 FQNEAQ (reference sequence). This CDR3 contains 14 residues. The CDR3 protein is CASSLEQGNEKLFF. CDR3 bases: TGTGCCAGCAGCTTAGAACAGGGGAATGAAAAACTGTTTTTT.

The chain uses TRBV10-3 and TRBJ1-1; TRBD1 matches 7 bases. Germline CDR1 and CDR2: ENHRY and SYGVKD. Trimming took 2 bases from V and 7 from J; bases not matched to a gene: 13. The CDR3 sequence is 16 residues long. In DNA form, the CDR3 reads TGTGCCATCAGTGAGGGACAGACAGGGTATCATCTTGAAGCTTTCTTT. This sequence encodes CAISEGQTGYHLEAFF.

The V call is TRBV3-1 (or the pseudogene TRBV3-2), the J call TRBJ1-5, with 9 bases identical to TRBD1. Looked up from germline, CDR1 is LGHDT and CDR2 is YNNKEL (reference sequence). V lost 4 bases and J lost 6; bases outside the gene matches: 4. The CDR3 covers 14 residues. The CDR3 region is CASSRGTGSQPQHF. The CDR3 DNA reads TGTGCCAGCAGCCGCGGGACAGGGTCTCAGCCCCAGCATTTT.

This chain joins TRBV18 and TRBJ2-5; 9 bases align to TRBD1. With 3 bases clipped from V and 6 bases from J, the junction kept 11 bases outside the gene matches. CDR3 length: 16 amino acids. Germline assignment: CDR1 KGHSH and CDR2 LQKENI. The CDR3 DNA sequence: TGTGCCAGCTCACCTCTCACAGGGGGCGCTAAAAAGACCCAGTACTTC. This encodes CASSPLTGGAKKTQYF.

V gene TRBV2 combines with J gene TRBJ1-2, with no clear D. The germline gives CDR1 SNHLY, CDR2 FYNNEI. The CDR3 has 13 residues. Trimming stripped 9 bases from V and 8 bases from J, with 19 bases between. The CDR3 spells CARSLVEARGYTF. As DNA, the CDR3 is TGTGCCAGATCACTCGTCGAGGCCCGAGGCTACACCTTC.

The gene calls are TRBV2 and TRBJ2-5; 9 bases map to TRBD2. The V gene end was trimmed by 4 bases and the J gene end by 5 bases; junction bases not matched to a gene: 8. Germline CDR1 and CDR2: SNHLY and FYNNEI. The CDR3 spans 15 residues. DNA of the CDR3: TGTGCCAGCAGTGGGGGGCTAGCGGGGTTTGAGACCCAGTACTTC. The encoded protein is CASSGGLAGFETQYF.

The chain couples TRBV5-8 to TRBJ1-5; 8 bases agree with TRBD1. CDR3 length: 19 residues. The germline gives CDR1 SGHTS, CDR2 YDEGEE. Germline trimming cut 1 base from V and 1 base from J; bases unmatched to any gene: 13. The CDR3 coding sequence is TGTGCCAGCAGCTTGCAGAGGACAGGGTCCTCCACAAGCAATCAGCCCCAGCATTTT. Translation: CASSLQRTGSSTSNQPQHF. Drawing the rest from reference TRBV5-8 and TRBJ1-5, the complete variable domain is EAGVTQSPTHLIKTRGQQATLRCSPISGHTSVYWYQQALGLGLQFLLWYDEGEERNRGNFPPRFSGRQFPNYSSELNVNALELEDSALYLCASSLQRTGSSTSNQPQHFGDGTRLSIL.

Notes on this clone: At one end the junction does not follow the germline gene, possibly because of a read error. This sequence joins TRBV9 and TRBJ2-1; TRBD2 matches at 12 bases. CDR3 length equals 14 residues. Germline V gene sequence: CDR1 SGDLS, CDR2 YYNGEE. The CDR3 DNA sequence: TGTGCCAGCAGCGTAGAACTAGCGGGGGGCCGGGTCCTCTTC. As protein: CASSVELAGGRVLF.

The CDR3 nucleotides are TGTGCCAGCAGCCCGATCGGAGGAGGGAATGGCTACACCTTC. This translates into CASSPIGGGNGYTF. The chain carries TRBV5-6 and TRBJ1-2; D gene uncertain. The CDR3 runs to 14 residues. From germline, CDR1 is SGHDT and CDR2 YYEEEE. Trimming stripped 4 bases from V and 6 bases from J, with 16 bases between.

The chain links TRBV6-5 to TRBJ1-5, with unresolved D. The V and J ends lost 6 bases and 5 bases respectively, with 11 bases between them. From germline, CDR1 is MNHEY and CDR2 SVGAGI. The CDR3 contains 13 residues. CDR3 region: CASRAGLYQPQHF. For the CDR3, the DNA is TGTGCCAGCAGGGCAGGCCTTTATCAGCCCCAGCATTTT.

The chain recombines TRBV11-3 with TRBJ1-1; D unclear. This CDR3 spans 13 amino acids. Deletions cut 4 bases from V and 1 base from J, with 7 bases between. Per the germline V gene, CDR1 is SGHNT and CDR2 is YENEEA. CDR3 DNA: TGTGCCAGCAGCTCCTTATCGAACACTGAAGCTTTCTTT. It encodes CASSSLSNTEAFF.

The CDR3 DNA is TGTGCTAGTGCCCCTCCCCACCGGGCCGGGGAGCTGTTTTTT. Its translation: CASAPPHRAGELFF. V gene TRBV12-5 combines with J gene TRBJ2-2; the D is unclear. Germline V lookup: CDR1 LGHNT, CDR2 FRNRAP. This CDR3 contains 14 residues. With 7 bases removed from V and 6 bases from J, the gap between germline ends came to 15 bases.

The chain recombines TRBV6-5 with TRBJ2-3, with D unclear. V gave up 0 bases and J gave up 6 bases, with 10 bases separating them. Looked up from germline, CDR1 is MNHEY and CDR2 is SVGAGI. The CDR3 loop spans 14 amino acids. CDR3 amino acids: CASSYSSTSDTQYF. The CDR3 DNA follows: TGTGCCAGCAGTTACTCGAGTACGAGTGATACGCAGTATTTT.

This chain connects TRBV2 to TRBJ2-4, with D maybe TRBD1 (5 bases). V lost 7 bases and J lost 5, with 24 bases in between. The CDR3 is made up of 17 amino acids. Per germline, CDR1 SNHLY and CDR2 FYNNEI. The CDR3 nucleotides read TGTGCCAGCACCCGAACCGGGCAGCCAGGGATCCAAAACATTCAGTACTTC. It translates to CASTRTGQPGIQNIQYF.

The CDR3 here is CASSTDRAYYGYTF. The DNA of the CDR3 is TGCGCCAGCAGTACGGACAGGGCCTACTATGGCTACACCTTC. The chain joins TRBV10-2 to TRBJ1-2; 8 nucleotides agree with TRBD1. The CDR3 totals 14 residues. The J segment lost 3 bases and the V segment lost 5 bases, leaving 5 bases of the junction unmatched. Germline assignment: CDR1 WSHSY and CDR2 SAAADI.